This T cell receptor (beta chain) was observed in a study of cytomegalovirus exposure and HLA in healthy donors. Germline V gene lookup returns CDR1 MNHNS and CDR2 SASEGT. This CDR3 is 17 amino acids long. Trimming took 4 bases from V and 3 from J; bases not matched to a gene: 9. 13 Jbeta primers and 60 Vbeta primers were used for the PCR. Generated by immunoSEQ multiplex PCR, the TCRdb table keeps only in-frame clones and is missing some. This table holds fewer than 150,000 clones, roughly 80% found once. Findings and limits, study-wide: The presence/absence work took it that sequencing depth was about the same across donors. TCR beta V- and J-gene trimming was later associated with a missense DCLRE1C variant. Confirmation in vitro established that three CMV-associated chains were specific for CMV antigens. Links to common viral pathogens appeared, in a later analysis, for several of the most significant clusters.

About this clone itself: Its antigen is not identified.

The chain recombines TRBV6-1 with TRBJ1-6; 7 positions agree with TRBD1. The sequence derives from a man aged 45-60 years in good health and CMV-seronegative. The source material was PBMCs. The CDR3 bases are TGTGCCAGCAGTGCCTTCGGACAGGCCCTCTATAATTCACCCCTCCACTTT. Translated, it gives CASSAFGQALYNSPLHF.